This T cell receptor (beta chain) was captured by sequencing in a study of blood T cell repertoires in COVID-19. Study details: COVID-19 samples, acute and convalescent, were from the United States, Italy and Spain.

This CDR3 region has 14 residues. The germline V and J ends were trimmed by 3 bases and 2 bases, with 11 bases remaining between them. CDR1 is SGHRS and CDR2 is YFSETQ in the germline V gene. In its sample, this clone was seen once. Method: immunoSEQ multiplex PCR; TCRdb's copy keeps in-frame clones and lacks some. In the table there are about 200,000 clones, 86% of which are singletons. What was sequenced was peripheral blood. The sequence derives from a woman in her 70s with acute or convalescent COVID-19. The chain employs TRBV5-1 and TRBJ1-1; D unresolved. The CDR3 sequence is CASSYSAYNTEAFF. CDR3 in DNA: TGCGCCAGCAGCTATAGTGCTTATAACACTGAAGCTTTCTTT.